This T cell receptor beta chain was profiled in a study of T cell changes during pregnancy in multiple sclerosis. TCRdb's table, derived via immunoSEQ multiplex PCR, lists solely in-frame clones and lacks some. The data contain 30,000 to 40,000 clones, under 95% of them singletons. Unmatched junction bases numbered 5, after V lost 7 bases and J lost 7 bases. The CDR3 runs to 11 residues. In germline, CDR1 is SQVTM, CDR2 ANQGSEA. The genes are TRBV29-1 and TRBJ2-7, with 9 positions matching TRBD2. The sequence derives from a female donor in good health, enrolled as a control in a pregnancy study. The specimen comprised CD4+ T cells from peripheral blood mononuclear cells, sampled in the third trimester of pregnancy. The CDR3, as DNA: TGCAGCGCCATGGCGGGAGGGGAGCAGTACTTC. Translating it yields CSAMAGGEQYF.